The next 17 T cell receptor beta chains were all read from a single sample in a study of molecular identifiers for immune sequencing clone quantification. TCRdb processed the PCR reads anew with MiXCR; each CDR3 protein has one entry. Among about 40,000 distinct CDR3 sequences listed, 24% were seen once. Sample: naive CD8+ T cells from blood, with Jurkat cell RNA spiked in. Subset described: FACS-sorted CD8+CD4-CCR7+CD45RA+ naive T cells. These receptors were collected from a human donor in good health. Some libraries in this study had Jurkat cell RNA spiked in.

This clonotype has more than one count but fewer than ten. The J gene is TRBJ1-5, the V gene TRBV7-9; D may be TRBD1 (5 bases). Per germline, CDR1 SEHNR and CDR2 FQNEAQ (reference sequence). Trimming cost V 5 bases and J 6 bases, with 14 bases left between them. The CDR3 totals 14 residues. The CDR3 coding sequence is TGTGCCAGCAGCCAGGGACCTGAGGTTCAGCCCCAGCATTTT. Amino acids: CASSQGPEVQPQHF. The full variable domain, its missing parts supplied by reference TRBV7-9 and TRBJ1-5, is DTGVSQNPRHKITKRGQNVTFRCDPISEHNRLYWYRQTLGQGPEFLTYFQNEAQLEKSRLLSDRFSAERPKGSFSTLEIQRTEQGDSAMYLCASSQGPEVQPQHFGDGTRLSIL.

A remark on this clonotype: This may come from a read error, since a much larger clone is one base off. This rearrangement joins TRBV19 to TRBJ1-1; no reliable D call. The V gene lost 1 base and the J gene lost 3 bases, with 6 bases spanning the gap. Germline V gene sequence: CDR1 LNHDA, CDR2 SQIVND (reference sequence). This CDR3 is 13 amino acids long. In nucleotides, the CDR3 is TGTGCCAGTAGTATAGCCCAGCACACTGAAGCTTTCTTT. It yields the protein CASSIAQHTEAFF.

This clonotype was picked up many times. The chain carries TRBV4-3 and TRBJ1-3, with D possibly being TRBD1 (5 bases). V lost 0 bases, J lost 2 bases, and 11 bases lay in between. Germline CDR1 is LGHNA and CDR2 is YSLEER. CDR3 length: 16 amino acids. This CDR3 is CASSQDGMGPGNTIYF. CDR3 nucleotide sequence: TGCGCCAGCAGCCAAGACGGCATGGGACCTGGAAACACCATATATTTT.

This clonotype was detected many times. This sequence joins TRBV19 and TRBJ2-6; D gene uncertain. The V end lost 5 bases, the J end lost 0 bases, and 8 bases lay between the germline ends. Germline assignment: CDR1 LNHDA and CDR2 SQIVND (reference sequence). The CDR3 is 15 amino acids. DNA for the CDR3: TGTGCCAGTAGTCTCGACCCCTCTGGGGCCAACGTCCTGACTTTC. Amino acids: CASSLDPSGANVLTF.

About this clonotype: Relative to the germline gene, one junction end is altered; a read error may explain this. The rearrangement links TRBV19 to TRBJ1-2; TRBD1 matches at 10 bases. Germline assignment: CDR1 LNHDA and CDR2 SQIVND (reference sequence). This CDR3 has 17 amino acids. CDR3: CASSHPGQGLTNYGCTF. DNA of the CDR3: TGTGCCAGTAGCCATCCGGGACAGGGGCTCACTAACTATGGCTGCACCTTC.

This clonotype was detected only a few times. The V gene is TRBV13, the J gene TRBJ2-1; maybe TRBD1 (6 bases). CDR3 length: 17 residues. Between the trimmed V and J ends, which lost 3 bases and 2 bases, there was a span of 17 bases. Germline V gene lookup returns CDR1 PRHDT and CDR2 FYEKMQ (reference sequence). The CDR3 nucleotides read TGTGCCAGCAGCTTGAGTGTTCTCAGGGGCCCCTACAATGAGCAGTTCTTC. It encodes CASSLSVLRGPYNEQFF. Supplemented by reference TRBV13 and TRBJ2-1, the full variable domain reads AAGVIQSPRHLIKEKRETATLKCYPIPRHDTVYWYQQGPGQDPQFLISFYEKMQSDKGSIPDRFSAQQFSDYHSELNMSSLELGDSALYFCASSLSVLRGPYNEQFFGPGTRLTVL.

Remarks on this clonotype: In this CDR3 the conserved last residue, phenylalanine or tryptophan, is missing, so a read error is likely. This rearrangement joins TRBV19 to TRBJ2-1; TRBD2 matches 12 bases. V was pared by 8 bases and J by 4 bases, with 21 bases of the junction left unmatched. From germline, CDR1 is LNHDA and CDR2 SQIVND (reference sequence). The CDR3 has 20 residues. The CDR3 here is CASLPREGGWTSGNYNEQFL. The CDR3 DNA reads as TGTGCCAGTCTACCACGAGAGGGGGGGTGGACTAGCGGGAATTACAATGAGCAGTTCCTC.

The chain couples TRBV7-9 to TRBJ2-7; TRBD2 matches at 11 bases. V lost 2 bases and J lost 4; bases outside the gene matches: 4. Germline V gene data show CDR1 as SEHNR and CDR2 as FQNEAQ (reference sequence). This CDR3 spans 15 amino acids. The CDR3 sequence is CASSLSPSGGYEQYF. CDR3 bases: TGTGCCAGCAGCTTATCGCCTAGCGGGGGGTACGAGCAGTACTTC.

Worth noting for this clonotype: It may be a read error: a sequence one base away is much more abundant. J is TRBJ2-5 and V is TRBV6-2 or TRBV6-3; D is unresolved. CDR1 and CDR2 (germline): MNHEY, SVGEGT. The ends were cut back, 0 bases at V and 1 base at J, with 15 bases in the middle. This CDR3 comprises 17 residues. In DNA, the CDR3 is TGTGCCAGCAGTTACTCGACCTCTGCAGACATCCAAGAGACCCAGTACTTC. Translating it yields CASSYSTSADIQETQYF.

A remark on this clonotype: A much larger clone differs by one base, so this may be a read error. The CDR3, as DNA: TGTGCCAGCAGCCCCCCACGCGGGGGACTAGCGGGGGGGCAAACCAAACACATTCAGTACTTC. It specifies CASSPPRGGLAGGQTKHIQYF. The chain links TRBV3-1 to TRBJ2-4; 16 bases line up with TRBD2. Germline V gives CDR1 LGHDT, CDR2 YNNKEL (reference sequence). This CDR3 is 21 amino acids long.

This clonotype was observed at least ten times. The V call is TRBV3-1, the J call TRBJ1-1; D uncertain. Germline V gene lookup returns CDR1 LGHDT and CDR2 YNNKEL (reference sequence). The CDR3 runs to 17 residues. V lost 4 bases and J 6 bases, leaving 24 bases between the germline ends. CDR3 region: CASSPRIGLPQAPEAFF. The CDR3 nucleotides are TGTGCCAGCAGCCCCCGGATTGGACTCCCCCAGGCCCCTGAAGCTTTCTTT. The entire variable domain, with the rest obtained from reference TRBV3-1 and TRBJ1-1, is as follows: DTAVSQTPKYLVTQMGNDKSIKCEQNLGHDTMYWYKQDSKKFLKIMFSYNNKELIINETVPNRFSPKSPDKAHLNLHINSLELGDSAVYFCASSPRIGLPQAPEAFFGQGTRLTVV.

This clonotype has at least ten counts. The V call is TRBV4-1, the J call TRBJ2-7; TRBD2 aligns across 7 bases. V gave up 4 bases and J gave up 7 bases; unmatched junction bases: 13. The CDR3 extends over 15 amino acids. Germline lookup yields CDR1 MGHRA and CDR2 YSYEKL. The CDR3 is CASSPRTGGAWEQYF. CDR3 coding DNA: TGCGCCAGCAGCCCGCGAACGGGGGGAGCCTGGGAGCAGTACTTC.

A few counts support this clonotype. A clone one base away is much larger, so this may be a read error. This rearrangement joins TRBV7-6 to TRBJ2-3; a weak D match, TRBD1 (6 bases). V was trimmed by 3 bases and J by 2 bases, leaving 12 bases between them. CDR1 and CDR2 from the germline V gene are SGHVS and FNYEAQ. CDR3 length: 15 residues. CDR3 DNA sequence: TGTGCCAGCAGCTTCCGCCAGGGGTCCACAGATACGCAGTATTTT. It encodes CASSFRQGSTDTQYF.

In the case of this clonotype: A much larger clone differs from this one at a single base, so this may be a read error. The V and J genes are TRBV12-3 or TRBV12-4 and TRBJ1-5; tentatively, D is TRBD1 (5 bases). This CDR3 contains 14 residues. Trimming removed 6 bases from V and 6 bases from J, with 15 bases in between. The CDR3 sequence: CASSLRQPSQPQHF. CDR3 nucleotides: TGTGCCAGCAGCCTCAGACAGCCGAGTCAGCCCCAGCATTTT.

This clonotype was seen only a few times. The chain recombines TRBV29-1 with TRBJ1-1, with D perhaps TRBD1 (5 bases). Germline CDR1 SQVTM, CDR2 ANQGSEA. The CDR3 extends over 13 amino acids. V lost 7 bases to trimming and J lost 1 base, with 13 bases between them. The CDR3 nucleotides read TGCAGCGCGAAACAGGACCCGAACACTGAAGCTTTCTTT. Encoded protein: CSAKQDPNTEAFF.

The V call is TRBV10-3, the J call TRBJ1-2, with unresolved D. The CDR3 extends over 12 amino acids. Trimming stripped 3 bases from V and 4 bases from J, with 6 bases between. Germline V CDR1 and CDR2: ENHRY, SYGVKD. CDR3 in amino acids: CAISDGTYGYTF. Written as DNA, the CDR3 is TGTGCCATCAGTGACGGCACCTATGGCTACACCTTC.

This clonotype was seen repeatedly, ten times or more. The chain combines TRBV2 with TRBJ1-2, with TRBD1 as a possible D gene (5 bases). V dropped 4 bases and J dropped 4 bases, with 16 bases sitting between them. CDR3 length: 15 amino acids. From germline, CDR1 is SNHLY and CDR2 FYNNEI. The CDR3 DNA sequence: TGTGCCAGCAGTGCCCAACCTGGCAGGGCCTATGGCTACACCTTC. Its protein product is CASSAQPGRAYGYTF.